The clone carrying this T cell receptor (beta chain) was picked up a small number of times. The antigen remains unidentified. This sample was taken from a study of immune evolution from preneoplasia to lung adenocarcinoma. Histologic diagnosis was independently verified by two lung pathologists. Repertoires were generated with immunoSEQ multiplex PCR, while TCRdb's copy carries only in-frame clones and drops some. The sample records more than 6,000 clones, approximately 76% being singletons. The ends lost 4 bases at V and 2 bases at J; junction bases unmatched: 4. CDR1 and CDR2 (germline): SGHDN, FVKESK. CDR3 size: 14 residues. Study-wide findings and caveats: T cell clonality was higher in KRAS-mutant than EGFR-mutant or wild-type nodules. Top clone frequencies peaked in normal lung, apparently declining through invasive adenocarcinoma.

The clonotype originates from a person aged 70 to 80 with lung adenocarcinoma. The sequencing sample was made of FFPE minimally invasive lung adenocarcinoma tissue. This chain uses TRBV14 with TRBJ2-5, with TRBD2 matching over 7 bases. CDR3 bases: TGTGCCAGCAGCCTGGTGGGACTACAAGAGACCCAGTACTTC. Its protein is CASSLVGLQETQYF.